This TCR beta chain was identified in a study of CD8+ T cells in alopecia areata. As for the study in general: It was roughly 6-10-week-old female C3H/HeJ mice that received skin from approximately 6-12-month-old C3H/HeJ graft donors with spontaneous alopecia. Regarding the study as a whole: Normal scalp had lower clonality than lesional scalp, with alopecia totalis/universalis lesions showing this most strongly. Sequencing of scalp samples also includes resident alphabeta T cells from normal skin.

J lost 0 bases, V lost 2 bases, and 3 bases had no gene match. There are 15 residues in the CDR3. The germline V gene has CDR1 GKSSPN and CDR2 SITVG. Of note for this clone: What it binds is unknown. Mouse gene names apply. Sequencing ends 4 residues short of the CDR3 end; the germline J gene provides the rest.

After isolation, RNA underwent reverse transcription to generate cDNA as the sequencing template. Profiling relied on immunoSEQ multiplex PCR, and the TCRdb table lists in-frame clones only, not all of them. The sample shows more than 90,000 clones, no singletons; the ten largest hold 15% to 20%. The sequenced material came from lesional skin. The rearrangement links TRBV31 to TRBJ2-2, with TRBD1 identical over 7 bases. The origin of this receptor is a C3H/HeJ mouse with alopecia areata. For the strain, the MHC haplotype given is H2-k. The CDR3 bases that were read are TGTGCCTGGAGTGCGGGACAGTCAAACACCGGG. Its translation is CAWSAGQSNTG. The full-length CDR3 reads as CAWSAGQSNTGQLYF.